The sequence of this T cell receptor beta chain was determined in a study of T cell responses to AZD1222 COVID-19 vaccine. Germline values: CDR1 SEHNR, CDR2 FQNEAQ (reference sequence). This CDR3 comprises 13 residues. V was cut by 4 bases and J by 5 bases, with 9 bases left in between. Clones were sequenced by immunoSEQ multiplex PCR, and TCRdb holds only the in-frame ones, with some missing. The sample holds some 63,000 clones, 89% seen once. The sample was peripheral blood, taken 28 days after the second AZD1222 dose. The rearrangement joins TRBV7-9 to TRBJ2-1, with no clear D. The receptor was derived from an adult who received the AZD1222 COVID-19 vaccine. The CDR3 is CASSSMSNNEQFF. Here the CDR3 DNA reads TGTGCCAGCAGCTCCATGTCCAACAATGAGCAGTTCTTC.